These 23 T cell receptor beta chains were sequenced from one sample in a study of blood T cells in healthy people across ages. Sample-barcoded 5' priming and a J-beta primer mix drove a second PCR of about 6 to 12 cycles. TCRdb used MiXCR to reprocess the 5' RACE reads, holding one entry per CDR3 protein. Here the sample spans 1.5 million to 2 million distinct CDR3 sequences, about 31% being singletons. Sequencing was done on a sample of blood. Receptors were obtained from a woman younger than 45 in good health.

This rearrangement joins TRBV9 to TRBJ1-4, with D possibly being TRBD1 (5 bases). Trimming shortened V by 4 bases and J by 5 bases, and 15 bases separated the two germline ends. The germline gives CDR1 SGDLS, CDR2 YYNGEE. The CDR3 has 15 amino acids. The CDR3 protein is CASSPGTVVNEKLFF. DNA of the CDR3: TGTGCCAGCAGCCCCGGGACGGTTGTCAATGAAAAACTGTTTTTT.

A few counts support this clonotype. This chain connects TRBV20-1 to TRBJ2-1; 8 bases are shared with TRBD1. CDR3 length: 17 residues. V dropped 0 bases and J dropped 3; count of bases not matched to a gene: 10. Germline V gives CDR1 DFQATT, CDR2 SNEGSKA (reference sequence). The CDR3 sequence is CSARDPQGAGYYNEQFF. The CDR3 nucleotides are TGCAGTGCTAGAGACCCCCAGGGGGCGGGTTACTACAATGAGCAGTTCTTC.

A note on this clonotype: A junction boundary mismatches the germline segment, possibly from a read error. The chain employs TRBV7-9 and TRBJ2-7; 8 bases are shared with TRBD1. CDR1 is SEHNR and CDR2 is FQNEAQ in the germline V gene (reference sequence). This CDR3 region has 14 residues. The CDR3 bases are TGTACCAGCAGCTTTTCAGGGGGCCGGGGCGAGCAGTACTTC. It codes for CTSSFSGGRGEQYF. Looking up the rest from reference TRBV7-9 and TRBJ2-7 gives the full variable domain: DTGVSQNPRHKITKRGQNVTFRCDPISEHNRLYWYRQTLGQGPEFLTYFQNEAQLEKSRLLSDRFSAERPKGSFSTLEIQRTEQGDSAMYLCTSSFSGGRGEQYFGPGTRLTVT.

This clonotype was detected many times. The CDR3, as DNA: TGTGCCAGCAGCTCAGGGACTAGCGGGAGTGGCGAGCAGTTCTTC. This gives the protein CASSSGTSGSGEQFF. This chain joins TRBV27 and TRBJ2-1; 14 bases are a match to TRBD2. The junction had 8 bases not matched to a gene; V was cut back by 6 bases and J by 10 bases. The CDR3 covers 15 residues. Germline V gene lookup returns CDR1 MNHEY and CDR2 SMNVEV (reference sequence).

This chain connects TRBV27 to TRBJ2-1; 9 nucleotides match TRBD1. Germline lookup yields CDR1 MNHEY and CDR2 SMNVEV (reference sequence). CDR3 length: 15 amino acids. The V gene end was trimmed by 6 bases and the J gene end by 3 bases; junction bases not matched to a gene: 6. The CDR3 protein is CASSPRQGDYNEQFF. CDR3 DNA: TGTGCCAGCAGCCCAAGACAGGGGGACTACAATGAGCAGTTCTTC.

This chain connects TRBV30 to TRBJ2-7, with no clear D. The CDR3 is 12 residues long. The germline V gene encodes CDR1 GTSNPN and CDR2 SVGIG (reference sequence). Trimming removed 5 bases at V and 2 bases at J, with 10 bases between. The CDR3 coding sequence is TGTGCCTGGCGAGACACCACCTACGAGCAGTACGTC. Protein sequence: CAWRDTTYEQYV.

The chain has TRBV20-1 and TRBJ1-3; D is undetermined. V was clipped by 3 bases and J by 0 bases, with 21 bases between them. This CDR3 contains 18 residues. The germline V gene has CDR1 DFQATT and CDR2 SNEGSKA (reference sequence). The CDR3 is CSARVAGIPGGSGNTIYF. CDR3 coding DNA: TGCAGTGCTAGGGTGGCCGGGATCCCGGGCGGCTCTGGAAACACCATATATTTT.

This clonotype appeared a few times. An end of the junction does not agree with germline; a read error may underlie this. In DNA form, the CDR3 reads TGTGCCGGCAGTTTCGCGGACAGGTCCCGCTACGAGCAGTACTTC. It encodes CAGSFADRSRYEQYF. The chain employs TRBV28 and TRBJ2-7, with TRBD1 matching 7 bases. Germline CDR1 is MDHEN and CDR2 is SYDVKM. This CDR3 region has 15 residues.

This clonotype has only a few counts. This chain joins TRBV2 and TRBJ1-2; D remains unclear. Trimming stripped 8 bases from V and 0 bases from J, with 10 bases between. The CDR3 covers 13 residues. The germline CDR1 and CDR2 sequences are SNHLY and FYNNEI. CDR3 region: CASGLRPNYGYTF. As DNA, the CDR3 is TGTGCCAGCGGACTCAGACCTAACTATGGCTACACCTTC.

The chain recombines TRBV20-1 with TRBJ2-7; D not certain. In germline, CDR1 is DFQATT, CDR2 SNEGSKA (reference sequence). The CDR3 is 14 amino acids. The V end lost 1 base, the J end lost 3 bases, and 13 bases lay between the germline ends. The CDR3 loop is CSARVDTRFYEQYF. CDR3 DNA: TGCAGTGCTAGAGTGGATACCCGTTTCTACGAGCAGTACTTC.

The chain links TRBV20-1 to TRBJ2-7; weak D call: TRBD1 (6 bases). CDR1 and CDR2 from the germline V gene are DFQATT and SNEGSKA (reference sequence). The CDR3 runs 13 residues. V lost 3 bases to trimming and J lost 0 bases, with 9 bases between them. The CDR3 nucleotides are TGCAGTGCTAGCGGGGACACCTCCTACGAGCAGTACTTC. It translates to CSASGDTSYEQYF.

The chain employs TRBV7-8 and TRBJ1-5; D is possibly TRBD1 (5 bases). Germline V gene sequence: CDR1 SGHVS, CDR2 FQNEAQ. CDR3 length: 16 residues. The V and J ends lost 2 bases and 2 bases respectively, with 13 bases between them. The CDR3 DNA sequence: TGTGCCAGCAGCTTAATTGCAGGGTCGGGCAATCAGCCCCAGCATTTT. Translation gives CASSLIAGSGNQPQHF.

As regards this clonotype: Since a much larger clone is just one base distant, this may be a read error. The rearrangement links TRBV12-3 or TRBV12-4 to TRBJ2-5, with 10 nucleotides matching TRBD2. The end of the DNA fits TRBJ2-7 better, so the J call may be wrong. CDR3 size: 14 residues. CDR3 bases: TGTGCCAGCAGGGCGGGACTAGCGCCCCCCGAGCAGTACTTC. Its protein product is CASRAGLAPPEQYF.

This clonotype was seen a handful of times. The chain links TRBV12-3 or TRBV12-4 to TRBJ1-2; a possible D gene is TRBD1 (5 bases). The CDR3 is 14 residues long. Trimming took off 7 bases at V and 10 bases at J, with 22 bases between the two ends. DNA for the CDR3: TGTGCCAGCACCTCCTTCGGGACCCCAGGTTCCTACACCTTC. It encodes CASTSFGTPGSYTF.

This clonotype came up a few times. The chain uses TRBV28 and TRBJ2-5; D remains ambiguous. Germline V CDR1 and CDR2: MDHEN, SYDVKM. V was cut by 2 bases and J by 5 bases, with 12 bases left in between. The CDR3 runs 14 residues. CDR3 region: CASSLPPPEETQYF. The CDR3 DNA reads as TGTGCCAGCAGTTTACCCCCTCCGGAGGAGACCCAGTACTTC.

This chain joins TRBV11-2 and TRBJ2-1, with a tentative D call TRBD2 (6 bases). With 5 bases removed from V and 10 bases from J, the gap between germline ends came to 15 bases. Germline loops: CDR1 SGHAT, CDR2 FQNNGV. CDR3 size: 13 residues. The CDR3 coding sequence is TGTGCCAGCAGCCAAGAACTAGCAAAGGAGCAGTTCTTC. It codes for CASSQELAKEQFF.

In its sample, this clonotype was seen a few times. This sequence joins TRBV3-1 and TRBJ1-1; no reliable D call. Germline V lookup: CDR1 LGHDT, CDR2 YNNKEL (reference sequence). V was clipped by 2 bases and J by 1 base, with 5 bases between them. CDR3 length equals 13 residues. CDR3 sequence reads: CASSQKQNTEAFF. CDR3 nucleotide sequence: TGTGCCAGCAGCCAAAAACAGAACACTGAAGCTTTCTTT.

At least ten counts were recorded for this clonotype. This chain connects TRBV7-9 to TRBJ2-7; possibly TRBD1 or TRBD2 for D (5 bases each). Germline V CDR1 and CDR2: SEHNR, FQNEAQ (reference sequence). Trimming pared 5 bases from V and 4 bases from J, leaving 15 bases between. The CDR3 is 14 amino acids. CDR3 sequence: CASSRRDGVYEQYF. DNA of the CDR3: TGTGCCAGCAGCCGCCGGGACGGAGTTTACGAGCAGTACTTC.

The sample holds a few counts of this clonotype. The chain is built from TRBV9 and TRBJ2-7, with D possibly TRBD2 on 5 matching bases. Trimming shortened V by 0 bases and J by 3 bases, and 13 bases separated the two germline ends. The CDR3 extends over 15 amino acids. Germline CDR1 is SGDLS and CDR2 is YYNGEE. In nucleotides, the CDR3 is TGTGCCAGCAGCGTAGATGGCGGGTTAAGCTACGAGCAGTACTTC. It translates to CASSVDGGLSYEQYF.

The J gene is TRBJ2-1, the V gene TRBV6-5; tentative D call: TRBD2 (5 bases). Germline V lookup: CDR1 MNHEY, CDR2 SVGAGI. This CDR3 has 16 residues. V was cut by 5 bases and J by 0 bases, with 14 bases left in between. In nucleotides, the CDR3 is TGTGCCAGCAGTAACCTGGCGGGTAGCTCCTACAATGAGCAGTTCTTC. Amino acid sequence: CASSNLAGSSYNEQFF.

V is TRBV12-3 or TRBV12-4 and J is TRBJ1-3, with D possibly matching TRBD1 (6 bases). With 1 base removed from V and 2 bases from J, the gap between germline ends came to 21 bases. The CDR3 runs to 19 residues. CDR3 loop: CASSLVGRGIRIAGNTIYF. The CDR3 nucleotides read TGTGCCAGCAGTTTAGTAGGCAGGGGAATTCGGATCGCTGGAAACACCATATATTTT.

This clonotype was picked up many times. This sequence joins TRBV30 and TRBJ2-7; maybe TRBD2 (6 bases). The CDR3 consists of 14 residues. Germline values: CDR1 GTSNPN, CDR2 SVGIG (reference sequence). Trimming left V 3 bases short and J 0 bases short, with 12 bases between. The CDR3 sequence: CAWSGGGSSYEQYF. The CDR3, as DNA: TGTGCCTGGAGCGGTGGGGGGAGCTCCTACGAGCAGTACTTC.

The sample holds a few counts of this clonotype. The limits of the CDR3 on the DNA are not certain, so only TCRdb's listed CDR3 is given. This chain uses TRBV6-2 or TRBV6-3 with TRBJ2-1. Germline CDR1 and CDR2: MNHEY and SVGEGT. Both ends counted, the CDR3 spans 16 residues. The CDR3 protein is CASSFGSGGSYNEQFF.